The 24 T cell receptor beta chains given below trace back to one sample, sequenced in a study of CD8 T cells in Susac syndrome. Random hexamers primed reverse transcription of about 0.45 to 1 ug RNA. A single record per CDR3 protein comes from TCRdb applying MiXCR to the immunoSEQ multiplex PCR reads. Of over 150,000 distinct CDR3 sequences listed, roughly 92% are singletons. The sequencing sample was made of CD4+ T cells from PBMCs. These receptors were taken from a human donor with multiple sclerosis.

This chain links TRBV28 with TRBJ1-2; no clear D gene. Germline V CDR1 and CDR2: MDHEN, SYDVKM. The V end lost 6 bases, the J end lost 8 bases, and 10 bases lay between the germline ends. This CDR3 region has 11 residues. The CDR3 protein is CASSTERGYTF. As DNA, the CDR3 is TGTGCCAGCAGCACCGAGAGGGGCTACACCTTC.

The V call is TRBV29-1, the J call TRBJ2-1, with 11 bases aligning to TRBD2. Trimming took 7 bases from V and 8 from J; bases not matched to a gene: 7. The CDR3 extends over 13 amino acids. In germline, CDR1 is SQVTM, CDR2 ANQGSEA. This chain's CDR3 is CSATSGGSHEQFF. As DNA, the CDR3 is TGCAGCGCTACTAGCGGGGGCTCCCATGAGCAGTTCTTC.

V usage is TRBV5-1 and J usage is TRBJ2-1; 11 bases match TRBD2. V shed 1 base and J 0 bases; nucleotides not matched to a gene: 3. The CDR3 loop spans 17 amino acids. Per the germline V gene, CDR1 is SGHRS and CDR2 is YFSETQ. The CDR3 is CASSLYLAGGSYNEQFF. DNA of the CDR3: TGCGCCAGCAGCTTGTATCTAGCGGGGGGCTCCTACAATGAGCAGTTCTTC.

This sequence joins TRBV4-2 and TRBJ1-2; weak D call: TRBD1 (6 bases). CDR3 length: 15 residues. Germline-derived CDR1 and CDR2 are LGHNA and YNFKEQ. Trimming stripped 0 bases from V and 7 bases from J, with 15 bases between. The CDR3 coding sequence is TGTGCCAGCAGCCAAGAGATACAGGGTCCTGTTGGCTACACCTTC. Translation gives CASSQEIQGPVGYTF.

This chain connects TRBV27 to TRBJ2-4; TRBD1 agrees at 10 bases. This CDR3 is 15 amino acids long. Germline CDR1 is MNHEY and CDR2 is SMNVEV (reference sequence). Trimming cost V 5 bases and J 2 bases; bases outside gene matches: 3. The CDR3 bases are TGTGCCAGCAGTGGACAGGGGGGTCCCAAAAACATTCAGTACTTC. Translated, it gives CASSGQGGPKNIQYF.

The genes are TRBV9 and TRBJ1-2, with a tentative D call TRBD1 (5 bases). This CDR3 is built from 13 residues. Trimming cost V 3 bases and J 8 bases, with 14 bases left between them. Per germline, CDR1 SGDLS and CDR2 YYNGEE. CDR3 nucleotides: TGTGCCAGCAGCGCCTCCTCTCGGGGGGGCTACACCTTC. Residues: CASSASSRGGYTF.

This clonotype was seen only once. The V call is TRBV28, the J call TRBJ2-1; no clear D. Trimming removed 7 bases at V and 8 bases at J, with 12 bases between. CDR1 is MDHEN and CDR2 is SYDVKM in the germline V gene. The CDR3 covers 12 residues. The CDR3 bases are TGTGCCAGCACCTCCAGTTCCTATGAGCAGTTCTTC. Its protein is CASTSSSYEQFF.

The rearrangement links TRBV2 to TRBJ2-3, with TRBD2 identical over 12 bases. Germline trimming cut 5 bases from V and 3 bases from J; bases unmatched to any gene: 3. CDR1 is SNHLY, CDR2 FYNNEI, per germline. The CDR3 has 15 amino acids. The DNA for the CDR3 is TGTGCCAGCAGTTGGACTAGCGGGGCGACAGATACGCAGTATTTT. Protein product: CASSWTSGATDTQYF.

The chain uses TRBV28 and TRBJ1-2; D is undetermined. Trimming left V 4 bases short and J 3 bases short, with 12 bases between. The CDR3 totals 14 residues. Germline CDR1 MDHEN, CDR2 SYDVKM. In DNA form, the CDR3 reads TGTGCCAGCAGTTCCGCGGCCGCGCACTATGGCTACACCTTC. Translated, it gives CASSSAAAHYGYTF.

CDR3 loop: CATSEDFRNYGYTF. Written as DNA, the CDR3 is TGTGCCACCAGTGAGGACTTCAGAAACTATGGCTACACCTTC. This chain uses TRBV24-1 with TRBJ1-2; D not certain. The length of the CDR3 is 14 residues. Trimming left V 4 bases short and J 2 bases short, with 10 bases between. Germline CDR1 is KGHDR and CDR2 is SFDVKD.

The rearrangement links TRBV5-1 to TRBJ1-1; 7 bases agree with TRBD1. The CDR3 is made up of 13 amino acids. V lost 7 bases to trimming and J lost 1 base; unmatched junction nucleotides: 4. CDR1 and CDR2 from the germline V gene are SGHRS and YFSETQ. CDR3 sequence (DNA): TGCGCCAGCCAGGGGGACACGAACACTGAAGCTTTCTTT. It yields the protein CASQGDTNTEAFF. The full variable domain, its missing parts supplied by reference TRBV5-1 and TRBJ1-1, is KAGVTQTPRYLIKTRGQQVTLSCSPISGHRSVSWYQQTPGQGLQFLFEYFSETQRNKGNFPGRFSGRQFSNSRSEMNVSTLELGDSALYLCASQGDTNTEAFFGQGTRLTVV.

This clonotype was seen just once. The chain uses TRBV23-1 and TRBJ2-5, with TRBD1 as a possible D gene (6 bases). TRBV23-1 belongs to the ORF category, with a function that is uncertain. This CDR3 region has 12 residues. Trimming removed 10 bases at V and 5 bases at J, with 14 bases between. CDR3 DNA: TGCGCCAACCAGGGGTGGAGGGAGACCCAGTACTTC. It encodes CANQGWRETQYF.

This sequence joins TRBV6-5 and TRBJ1-1; D unresolved. The germline V gene encodes CDR1 MNHEY and CDR2 SVGAGI. This CDR3 has 16 residues. Trimming stripped 2 bases from V and 0 bases from J, with 13 bases between. The DNA of the CDR3 is TGTGCCAGCAGTTACGGTTATGGCACACTGAACACTGAAGCTTTCTTT. This translates into CASSYGYGTLNTEAFF.

The genes are TRBV7-9 and TRBJ1-4, with unresolved D. The CDR3 has 14 residues. Per the germline V gene, CDR1 is SEHNR and CDR2 is FQNEAQ (reference sequence). V was shortened by 7 bases and J by 4 bases, with 13 bases between the two germline ends. For the CDR3, the DNA is TGTGCCAGCATCGACCGACCCGGTAATGAAAAACTGTTTTTT. This sequence encodes CASIDRPGNEKLFF. The entire variable domain, with the rest obtained from reference TRBV7-9 and TRBJ1-4, is as follows: DTGVSQNPRHKITKRGQNVTFRCDPISEHNRLYWYRQTLGQGPEFLTYFQNEAQLEKSRLLSDRFSAERPKGSFSTLEIQRTEQGDSAMYLCASIDRPGNEKLFFGSGTQLSVL.

This chain connects TRBV5-1 to TRBJ2-3; tentative D call: TRBD2 (5 bases). CDR3 length equals 14 residues. Germline loops: CDR1 SGHRS, CDR2 YFSETQ. V was pared by 6 bases and J by 4 bases, with 15 bases between. The CDR3 is CASTPGGWADTQYF. The CDR3 DNA sequence: TGCGCCAGCACCCCCGGCGGGTGGGCAGATACGCAGTATTTT.

This clonotype occurred a few times. This sequence joins TRBV28 and TRBJ2-7; D uncertain. This CDR3 comprises 13 residues. Trimming cost V 4 bases and J 3 bases, with 10 bases left between them. Germline CDR1 is MDHEN and CDR2 is SYDVKM. CDR3 coding DNA: TGTGCCAGCAGTTCCGGCACGTACTACGAGCAGTACTTC. It codes for CASSSGTYYEQYF.

This clonotype was seen only once. V gene TRBV4-3 combines with J gene TRBJ2-1; TRBD2 matches 7 bases. CDR1 is LGHNA, CDR2 YSLEER, per germline. V lost 2 bases, J lost 1 base, and 2 bases stayed unmatched. CDR3 length equals 15 residues. The CDR3 protein is CASSQTSASYNEQFF. CDR3 DNA sequence: TGCGCCAGCAGCCAAACTAGCGCTTCCTACAATGAGCAGTTCTTC.

This clonotype was seen only once. The rearrangement links TRBV28 to TRBJ2-5; D unresolved. V lost 2 bases, J lost 1 base, and 8 bases lay in between. CDR1 is MDHEN and CDR2 is SYDVKM in the germline V gene. The CDR3 is 14 amino acids. This chain's CDR3 is CASSLLIGQETQYF. The CDR3 DNA sequence: TGTGCCAGCAGTTTACTTATTGGCCAAGAGACCCAGTACTTC. The full variable domain, completed using reference TRBV28 and TRBJ2-5, is DVKVTQSSRYLVKRTGEKVFLECVQDMDHENMFWYRQDPGLGLRLIYFSYDVKMKEKGDIPEGYSVSREKKERFSLILESASTNQTSMYLCASSLLIGQETQYFGPGTRLLVL.

V usage is TRBV5-1 and J usage is TRBJ1-1; TRBD1 matches at 7 bases. Germline assignment: CDR1 SGHRS and CDR2 YFSETQ. V shed 4 bases and J 4 bases; nucleotides not matched to a gene: 16. This CDR3 region has 17 residues. This CDR3 reads CASSPGQSRMSGTEAFF. In nucleotides, the CDR3 is TGCGCCAGCAGCCCGGGACAGTCTAGAATGTCGGGCACTGAAGCTTTCTTT.

The V gene is TRBV5-1, the J gene TRBJ2-5; 15 nucleotides agree with TRBD2. The V segment lost 4 bases and the J segment 5 bases; nucleotides outside the gene matches: 9. The CDR3 has 17 amino acids. The germline CDR1 and CDR2 sequences are SGHRS and YFSETQ. The CDR3 DNA follows: TGCGCCAGCAGCATGGGACTAGCGGGAGGAAAGAGGGAGACCCAGTACTTC. Translating it yields CASSMGLAGGKRETQYF. The full variable domain, its missing parts supplied by reference TRBV5-1 and TRBJ2-5, is KAGVTQTPRYLIKTRGQQVTLSCSPISGHRSVSWYQQTPGQGLQFLFEYFSETQRNKGNFPGRFSGRQFSNSRSEMNVSTLELGDSALYLCASSMGLAGGKRETQYFGPGTRLLVL.

The chain carries TRBV27 and TRBJ1-2; D gene uncertain. The CDR3 spans 14 residues. The V and J ends lost 8 bases and 3 bases respectively, with 16 bases between them. Germline assignment: CDR1 MNHEY and CDR2 SMNVEV (reference sequence). The CDR3 region has the DNA TGTGCCAGCCGACGGACGGTGACGGACTATGGCTACACCTTC. This gives the protein CASRRTVTDYGYTF.

The chain joins TRBV18 to TRBJ2-5; D remains unclear. Trimming removed 3 bases from V and 5 bases from J, with 10 bases in between. Per germline, CDR1 KGHSH and CDR2 LQKENI. CDR3 size: 13 residues. The CDR3 reads CASSPYQRETQYF. The DNA for the CDR3 is TGTGCCAGCTCACCGTATCAAAGGGAGACCCAGTACTTC.

J is TRBJ2-3 and V is TRBV7-8, with 13 bases identical to TRBD2. There are 15 residues in the CDR3. The germline gives CDR1 SGHVS, CDR2 FQNEAQ. J lost 6 bases, V lost 8 bases, and 8 bases had no gene match. The CDR3 DNA is TGTGCCAGCCGCCCGACTAGCGGGAGGTGGGATACGCAGTATTTT. Its translation is CASRPTSGRWDTQYF.

The rearrangement joins TRBV20-1 to TRBJ1-1; 7 bases line up with TRBD1. The V gene end was trimmed by 0 bases and the J gene end by 9 bases; junction bases not matched to a gene: 1. The CDR3 is made up of 11 amino acids. CDR1 and CDR2 from the germline V gene are DFQATT and SNEGSKA (reference sequence). The CDR3 DNA follows: TGCAGTGCTAGAGATAGGGGGCAAGCTTTCTTT. Protein: CSARDRGQAFF.